What follows are 5 T cell receptor beta chains derived from one specimen sequenced in a study of blood T cell repertoires in COVID-19. Assay: immunoSEQ multiplex PCR; the TCRdb copy retains only in-frame clones and omits some. This sample yields over 85,000 clones, of which 70% to 90% are seen a single time; around 9.4% belongs to the top ten. Sequenced input: peripheral blood. These receptors were taken from a man aged 40-49 years with active or convalescent COVID-19.

This sequence joins TRBV6-2 or TRBV6-3 and TRBJ2-7; 9 nucleotides match TRBD1. With 6 bases clipped from V and 1 base from J, the junction kept 10 bases outside the gene matches. CDR1 is MNHEY and CDR2 is SVGEGT in the germline V gene. This CDR3 comprises 16 residues. CDR3 protein: CASSYSGTGLSYEQYF. In DNA, the CDR3 is TGTGCCAGCAGCTATTCCGGGACAGGGCTTTCCTACGAGCAGTACTTC.

V and J are TRBV6-5 and TRBJ1-1; possible D gene TRBD1, 5 bases. The CDR3 totals 14 residues. Germline V gives CDR1 MNHEY, CDR2 SVGAGI. The V and J ends lost 5 bases and 0 bases respectively, with 10 bases between them. CDR3 residues: CASSTQTVNTEAFF. The DNA for the CDR3 is TGTGCCAGCAGTACTCAGACAGTGAACACTGAAGCTTTCTTT.

V is TRBV7-9 and J is TRBJ2-1; D is possibly TRBD2 (5 bases). Germline V gene sequence: CDR1 SEHNR, CDR2 FQNEAQ (reference sequence). V lost 5 bases and J 10 bases, leaving 18 bases between the germline ends. CDR3 length: 14 residues. The CDR3 region has the DNA TGTGCCAGCAGCCCCGGACGGGATCATTGGGAGCAGTTCTTC. Translation: CASSPGRDHWEQFF.

The V gene is TRBV9, the J gene TRBJ1-2; D gene unclear. Trimming took 4 bases from V and 0 from J, leaving 13 bases between them. This CDR3 is 15 amino acids long. Germline assignment: CDR1 SGDLS and CDR2 YYNGEE. CDR3 bases: TGTGCCAGCAGCACTCTTGGCGGATCTAACTATGGCTACACCTTC. This translates into CASSTLGGSNYGYTF.

The chain has TRBV7-9 and TRBJ1-6; D not resolved. CDR3 length: 14 residues. Between the trimmed V and J ends, which lost 5 bases and 9 bases, there was a span of 14 bases. Germline V gene lookup returns CDR1 SEHNR and CDR2 FQNEAQ (reference sequence). Here the CDR3 DNA reads TGTGCCAGCAGCGTTTCATCAGAGGGTTCACCCCTCCACTTT. It codes for CASSVSSEGSPLHF.